Below, 26 T cell receptor beta chains from the same sample are listed, as sequenced in a study of T cells in Graves' hyperthyroidism and ophthalmopathy. The CDR3 regions of TCR beta were amplified from RNA transcripts. Researchers ran a first-round RT-PCR on the TCR CDR3 using the HTBI primer set. TCRdb re-called the multiplex PCR reads through MiXCR, storing one row per CDR3 protein. The sample has around 580,000 distinct CDR3 sequences, 46% seen once; the top ten hold roughly 7.7%. Sequencing was carried out using peripheral blood or thyroid tissue (not recorded which). These receptors all come from a young woman with Graves' hyperthyroidism.

To note about this clonotype: The conserved final phenylalanine or tryptophan is absent from the CDR3, which likely points to a read error. The chain recombines TRBV29-1 with TRBJ1-2; no clear D gene. CDR1 and CDR2 from the germline V gene are SQVTM and ANQGSEA. The CDR3 covers 14 residues. V shed 4 bases and J shed 9 bases, with 21 bases lying between them. The CDR3 sequence is CSVGPVSLVGRYTL. CDR3 sequence (DNA): TGCAGCGTTGGCCCTGTTAGCCTCGTTGGTCGCTACACCCTC.

The V gene is TRBV7-9, the J gene TRBJ2-7; the match to TRBD2 covers 7 bases. CDR1 and CDR2 from the germline V gene are SEHNR and FQNEAQ (reference sequence). The CDR3 has 15 residues. Here the CDR3 reads CVSSLPGLGTYEQYF. Here the CDR3 DNA reads TGTGTCAGTAGTCTTCCCGGACTAGGAACCTACGAGCAGTACTTC. The full variable domain, in which reference TRBV7-9 and TRBJ2-7 provide the parts outside the CDR3, is DTGVSQNPRHKITKRGQNVTFRCDPISEHNRLYWYRQTLGQGPEFLTYFQNEAQLEKSRLLSDRFSAERPKGSFSTLEIQRTEQGDSAMYLCVSSLPGLGTYEQYFGPGTRLTVT.

At least ten counts were recorded for this clonotype. V is TRBV12-5 and J is TRBJ1-2; 8 nucleotides match TRBD1. CDR3 length: 14 amino acids. Germline CDR1 and CDR2: LGHNT and FRNRAP. After removal of 6 bases from V and 8 bases from J, the junction contained 11 bases not matched to a gene. The DNA of the CDR3 is TGTGCTAGTGGGCCTTACGGGACAGGCGGAGGCTACACCTTC. It is translated as CASGPYGTGGGYTF.

The table lists this clonotype with many counts. This sequence joins TRBV5-1 and TRBJ2-5; possible D gene TRBD1, 5 bases. Trimming removed 0 bases from V and 5 bases from J, with 14 bases in between. The CDR3 runs to 15 residues. The germline V gene encodes CDR1 SGHRS and CDR2 YFSETQ. CDR3 protein: CASSLATGSVETQYF. CDR3 DNA sequence: TGCGCCAGCAGCTTGGCCACAGGTTCAGTGGAGACCCAGTACTTC.

The CDR3 DNA is TGTGCCAGCTCGGGGTCGCAGGGCGTTTCGGGAAAACTGTTTTTT. Its translation: CASSGSQGVSGKLFF. The genes are TRBV2 and TRBJ1-4; a weak D match, TRBD1 (5 bases). The ends were cut back, 8 bases at V and 10 bases at J, with 23 bases in the middle. Looked up from germline, CDR1 is SNHLY and CDR2 is FYNNEI. CDR3 length equals 15 residues.

This rearrangement joins TRBV15 to TRBJ1-4; no clear D gene. The germline gives CDR1 LNHNV, CDR2 YYDKDF (reference sequence). V lost 0 bases to trimming and J lost 0 bases, with 8 bases between them. This CDR3 contains 16 residues. CDR3 coding DNA: TGTGCCACCAGCAGAGATTACCCTGCAACTAATGAAAAACTGTTTTTT. Its translation: CATSRDYPATNEKLFF.

At least ten counts were recorded for this clonotype. One junction end does not reproduce the germline sequence, and a read error may be involved. The chain recombines TRBV5-6 with TRBJ2-7; 15 nucleotides match TRBD2. Germline values: CDR1 SGHDT, CDR2 YYEEEE. The CDR3 extends over 16 amino acids. The CDR3 spells CANSPGTSGRRYEQYF. The CDR3, as DNA: TGTGCCAACAGCCCCGGGACTAGCGGGAGGCGCTACGAGCAGTACTTC.

The chain joins TRBV25-1 to TRBJ1-2; no definite D call. V was cut by 7 bases and J by 4 bases, with 13 bases left in between. The germline V gene has CDR1 MGHDK and CDR2 SYGVNS. This CDR3 has 13 residues. CDR3 bases: TGTGCCAGCACCCCCGCGAGAGTCTATGGCTACACCTTC. This sequence encodes CASTPARVYGYTF.

This rearrangement joins TRBV7-2 to TRBJ1-3; 8 positions agree with TRBD1. The V gene's germline CDR1 is SGHTA and CDR2 FQGNSA. V was clipped by 5 bases and J by 7 bases; unmatched bases: 7. The CDR3 totals 14 residues. DNA of the CDR3: TGTGCCAGCAGCAGCGCAGGGGGCGGCAACACCATATATTTT. Amino acid sequence: CASSSAGGGNTIYF. The whole variable domain, remainder taken from reference TRBV7-2 and TRBJ1-3, is GAGVSQSPSNKVTEKGKDVELRCDPISGHTALYWYRQSLGQGLEFLIYFQGNSAPDKSGLPSDRFSAERTGGSVSTLTIQRTQQEDSAVYLCASSSAGGGNTIYFGEGSWLTVV.

The gene calls are TRBV3-1 and TRBJ1-2; D unresolved. This CDR3 comprises 14 residues. Deletions cut 1 base from V and 5 bases from J, with 11 bases between. Per germline, CDR1 LGHDT and CDR2 YNNKEL (reference sequence). The CDR3 DNA follows: TGTGCCAGCAGCCAAGTAGAAAGACCTTATGGCTACACCTTC. As protein: CASSQVERPYGYTF.

The chain joins TRBV2 to TRBJ2-2, with 11 bases matching TRBD2. Germline V CDR1 and CDR2: SNHLY, FYNNEI. The V segment lost 7 bases and the J segment 0 bases; nucleotides outside the gene matches: 16. This CDR3 comprises 20 residues. The CDR3 reads CASIMETGSGRAANTGELFF. For the CDR3, the DNA is TGTGCCAGCATTATGGAGACGGGTAGCGGGAGGGCCGCGAACACCGGGGAGCTGTTTTTT. Looking up the rest from reference TRBV2 and TRBJ2-2 gives the full variable domain: EPEVTQTPSHQVTQMGQEVILRCVPISNHLYFYWYRQILGQKVEFLVSFYNNEISEKSEIFDDQFSVERPDGSNFTLKIRSTKLEDSAMYFCASIMETGSGRAANTGELFFGEGSRLTVL.

This chain uses TRBV11-2 with TRBJ2-7; D is unresolved. The CDR3 contains 13 residues. The germline gives CDR1 SGHAT, CDR2 FQNNGV. The V and J ends lost 3 bases and 7 bases respectively, with 13 bases between them. The CDR3 loop is CASSFGKWNEQYF. CDR3 sequence (DNA): TGTGCCAGCAGCTTTGGGAAGTGGAATGAGCAGTACTTC.

The sample holds one count of this clonotype. The J gene is TRBJ1-1, the V gene TRBV15; weak D call: TRBD1 (6 bases). Trimming took off 0 bases at V and 1 base at J, with 9 bases between the two ends. The CDR3 is 15 amino acids. Looked up from germline, CDR1 is LNHNV and CDR2 is YYDKDF (reference sequence). The CDR3 DNA sequence: TGTGCCACCAGCAGAGACCCGGACAGGAACACTGAAGCTTTCTTT. Amino acids: CATSRDPDRNTEAFF.

This clonotype was counted many times. V gene TRBV5-1 combines with J gene TRBJ1-2; D is perhaps TRBD1 (5 bases). Trimming removed 0 bases at V and 10 bases at J, with 13 bases between. The CDR3 contains 13 residues. Germline V gene sequence: CDR1 SGHRS, CDR2 YFSETQ. The CDR3 region is CASSLGSGTDYTF. Written as DNA, the CDR3 is TGCGCCAGCAGCTTGGGTTCGGGGACTGACTACACCTTC. Full variable domain (remainder filled in from reference TRBV5-1 and TRBJ1-2): KAGVTQTPRYLIKTRGQQVTLSCSPISGHRSVSWYQQTPGQGLQFLFEYFSETQRNKGNFPGRFSGRQFSNSRSEMNVSTLELGDSALYLCASSLGSGTDYTFGSGTRLTVV.

The V call is TRBV7-2, the J call TRBJ2-5; D is possibly TRBD2 (5 bases). This CDR3 contains 14 residues. Germline values: CDR1 SGHTA, CDR2 FQGNSA. Trimming shortened V by 6 bases and J by 7 bases, and 18 bases separated the two germline ends. The CDR3 here is CASSGDRAGRTQYF. For the CDR3, the DNA is TGTGCCAGCAGTGGAGACCGGGCGGGTCGGACCCAGTACTTC.

This rearrangement joins TRBV29-1 to TRBJ1-5, with a weak D call TRBD1 (6 bases). Germline V gene sequence: CDR1 SQVTM, CDR2 ANQGSEA. The CDR3 is 14 residues long. V was trimmed by 8 bases and J by 4 bases, leaving 18 bases between them. In DNA, the CDR3 is TGCAGCCCCGGGATGGGGGCTGGTAATCAGCCCCAGCATTTT. The encoded protein is CSPGMGAGNQPQHF.

This clonotype was detected only once. One end of the junction fails to match germline, which may point to a read error. This rearrangement joins TRBV6-1 to TRBJ1-4, with no clear D. Germline CDR1 reads MNHNS; CDR2 reads SASEGT. The CDR3 contains 14 residues. The CDR3 DNA sequence: TGTGCCAGCAGTCCATGGGTTGTCGATGAAAAACTGTTCTTT. This codes for CASSPWVVDEKLFF.

In this sample, this clonotype turned up a few times. The chain carries TRBV7-8 and TRBJ2-3; no reliable D call. CDR1 SGHVS and CDR2 FQNEAQ come from the germline V gene. The CDR3 sequence is 12 residues long. The ends were cut back, 4 bases at V and 2 bases at J, with 4 bases in the middle. CDR3 DNA sequence: TGTGCCAGCAGCTCCCCCACAGATACGCAGTATTTT. Its protein product is CASSSPTDTQYF.

The chain has TRBV20-1 and TRBJ1-1; D ambiguous. The CDR3 has 14 residues. The V end was cut by 3 bases, the J end by 3 bases, with 14 bases between. Looked up from germline, CDR1 is DFQATT and CDR2 is SNEGSKA (reference sequence). CDR3 sequence reads: CSARGSVIHTEAFF. The DNA of the CDR3 is TGCAGTGCTAGGGGGTCGGTAATTCACACTGAAGCTTTCTTT.

In this sample, this clonotype turned up once. This chain links TRBV29-1 with TRBJ1-4, with 9 bases fitting TRBD1. The J segment lost 8 bases and the V segment lost 7 bases, leaving 11 bases of the junction unmatched. This CDR3 is 14 amino acids long. Germline CDR1 SQVTM, CDR2 ANQGSEA. The CDR3 DNA reads as TGCAGCGCTAGACAGGGGGGGCAGCCCGAAAAACTGTTTTTT. Encoded protein: CSARQGGQPEKLFF.

V is TRBV19 and J is TRBJ1-5; D perhaps matches TRBD1 (6 bases). The CDR3 loop spans 18 amino acids. The V end lost 4 bases, the J end lost 3 bases, and 22 bases lay between the germline ends. Looked up from germline, CDR1 is LNHDA and CDR2 is SQIVND (reference sequence). Written as DNA, the CDR3 is TGTGCCAGTAGTAACCCCTCCGGGGGCCCTGGCCACAATCAGCCCCAGCATTTT. Translation: CASSNPSGGPGHNQPQHF.

A word on this clonotype: A much larger clone is a single base away; this may be a read error. V usage is TRBV12-3 or TRBV12-4 and J usage is TRBJ2-2; maybe TRBD1 (5 bases). With 6 bases removed from V and 4 bases from J, the gap between germline ends came to 15 bases. The CDR3 runs 15 residues. The CDR3 DNA sequence: TGTGCCAGCAGCCTCTACAGGAGACCCACCGGGGAGCTGTTTTTT. This gives the protein CASSLYRRPTGELFF.

This clonotype was recorded a few times. V gene TRBV20-1 combines with J gene TRBJ2-7, with 9 bases matching TRBD1. Germline V gene data show CDR1 as DFQATT and CDR2 as SNEGSKA (reference sequence). This CDR3 spans 14 amino acids. V shed 5 bases, J shed 7 bases, and the junction held 12 bases outside the gene matches. CDR3 sequence: CSALGTGNYNEQYF. CDR3 sequence (DNA): TGCAGTGCTCTTGGGACAGGGAACTACAATGAGCAGTACTTC.

This clonotype was detected ten times or more. V is TRBV19 and J is TRBJ1-2; 10 positions agree with TRBD1. CDR3 length: 13 residues. V was pared by 10 bases and J by 10 bases, with 12 bases of the junction left unmatched. The germline gives CDR1 LNHDA, CDR2 SQIVND (reference sequence). The CDR3 loop is CATSGLGTGAYTF. Written as DNA, the CDR3 is TGTGCCACCTCCGGGTTGGGGACAGGGGCCTACACCTTC.

CDR3 nucleotide sequence: TGTGCCAGCAGTTTGGAGGGCACCCGGGGACGAAACATTCAGTACTTC. Translation gives CASSLEGTRGRNIQYF. This chain links TRBV12-3 or TRBV12-4 with TRBJ2-7; TRBD2 might be the D (6 bases). The end of the DNA is better explained by TRBJ2-4, so the J call may be wrong. The CDR3 spans 16 residues.

This clonotype has a count of ten or more. This sequence joins TRBV20-1 and TRBJ1-4; the D gene is possibly TRBD1 (6 bases). Germline CDR1 is DFQATT and CDR2 is SNEGSKA (reference sequence). V shed 6 bases and J shed 5 bases, with 13 bases lying between them. The CDR3 contains 13 residues. The CDR3 region has the DNA TGCAGTGCCGGGGGCCGCCGCAATGAAAAACTGTTTTTT. Protein sequence: CSAGGRRNEKLFF.